This TCR beta chain was retrieved from a study of blood T cell repertoires in COVID-19. The V and J ends lost 3 bases and 4 bases respectively, with 18 bases between them. The CDR3 has 16 amino acids. Per the germline V gene, CDR1 is SGHDN and CDR2 is FVKESK. Under the authors' procedure: Amplification from reference gene primers served as the basis for estimated nucleated cell counts. Using immunoSEQ multiplex PCR, the repertoire was profiled, and TCRdb retains in-frame clones only, with some absent. V and J calls and clone size are copied from that table; D and trimming were computed from the DNA. The table includes about 410,000 clones, roughly nine tenths detected once. Recovered status in Cohort 3 required two negative PCRs, clearance, or symptom resolution.

The chain joins TRBV14 to TRBJ1-2; a weak D match, TRBD1 (6 bases). Sequenced: PBMCs or T cells enriched from blood (not recorded which). The source of this sequence is a woman aged 25 to 39 who had recovered from COVID-19. For the CDR3, the DNA is TGTGCCAGCAGCCAGACGGGGGGCAGGGAGCCCTATGGCTACACCTTC. It translates to CASSQTGGREPYGYTF.